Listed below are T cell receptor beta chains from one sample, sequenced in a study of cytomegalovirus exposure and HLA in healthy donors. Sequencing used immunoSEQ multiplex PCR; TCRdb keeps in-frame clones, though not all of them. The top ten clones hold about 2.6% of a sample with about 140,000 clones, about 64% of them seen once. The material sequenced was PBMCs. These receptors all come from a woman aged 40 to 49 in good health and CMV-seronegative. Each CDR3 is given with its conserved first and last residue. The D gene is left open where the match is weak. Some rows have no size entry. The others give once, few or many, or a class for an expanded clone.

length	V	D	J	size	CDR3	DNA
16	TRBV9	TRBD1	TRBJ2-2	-	CASSGQQGDFGGELFF	TGTGCCAGCAGCGGCCAACAGGGGGATTTCGGCGGGGAGCTGTTTTTT
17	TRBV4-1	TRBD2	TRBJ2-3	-	CASSQEARGLAGGTQYF	TGCGCCAGCAGCCAAGAAGCAAGGGGACTAGCGGGTGGTACGCAGTATTTT
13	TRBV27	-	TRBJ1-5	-	CASSLSGGRPQHF	TGTGCCAGCAGTTTATCCGGGGGGAGGCCCCAGCATTTT
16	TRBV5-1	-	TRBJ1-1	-	CASSLGPGGGSTEAFF	TGCGCCAGCAGCTTGGGGCCCGGCGGAGGGAGCACTGAAGCTTTCTTT
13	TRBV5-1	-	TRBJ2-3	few	CASSPLLGDTQYF	TGCGCCAGCAGCCCCTTACTAGGGGATACGCAGTATTTT
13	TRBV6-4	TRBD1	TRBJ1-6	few	CASQQGYNSPLHF	TGTGCCAGCCAACAGGGGTATAATTCACCCCTCCACTTT
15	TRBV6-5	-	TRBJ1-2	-	CASAGVTPKDYGYTF	TGTGCCAGCGCGGGCGTAACGCCAAAGGACTATGGCTACACCTTC
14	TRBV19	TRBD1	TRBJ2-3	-	CASRYQGGTDTQYF	TGTGCCAGCAGATATCAGGGGGGCACAGATACGCAGTATTTT
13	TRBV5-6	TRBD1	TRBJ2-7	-	CASSLGDRVEQYF	TGTGCCAGCAGCTTGGGGGACAGGGTCGAGCAGTACTTC
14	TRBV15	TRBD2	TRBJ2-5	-	CATSPGLARETQYF	TGTGCCACCAGCCCAGGACTAGCGCGCGAGACCCAGTACTTC
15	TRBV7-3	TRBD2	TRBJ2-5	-	CASSPTGLLQETQYF	TGTGCCAGCTCCCCAACGGGACTACTCCAAGAGACCCAGTACTTC
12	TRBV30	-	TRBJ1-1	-	CAWTFKNTEAFF	TGTGCCTGGACCTTTAAAAACACTGAAGCTTTCTTT
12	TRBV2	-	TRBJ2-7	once	CASRSLDYEQYF	TGTGCCAGCAGGTCACTAGATTACGAGCAGTACTTC
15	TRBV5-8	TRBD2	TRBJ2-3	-	CASSAGLRSTDTQYF	TGTGCCAGCAGCGCGGGACTACGCAGCACAGATACGCAGTATTTT
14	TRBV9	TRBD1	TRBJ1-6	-	CASSVGQGSSPLHF	TGTGCCAGCAGCGTAGGACAGGGGAGTTCACCCCTCCACTTT
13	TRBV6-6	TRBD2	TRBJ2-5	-	CAIRASGQETQYF	TGTGCCATCCGGGCTAGCGGTCAAGAGACCCAGTACTTC
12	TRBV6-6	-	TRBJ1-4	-	CASRFRDEKLFF	TGTGCCAGCAGATTCAGGGATGAAAAACTGTTTTTT
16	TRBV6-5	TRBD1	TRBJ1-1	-	CASSYFRTGGGTEAFF	TGTGCCAGCAGTTACTTTCGAACAGGGGGCGGGACTGAAGCTTTCTTT
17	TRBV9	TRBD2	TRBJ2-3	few	CASSAAGAGLVPYTQYF	TGTGCCAGCAGCGCCGCCGGGGCGGGACTAGTGCCTTATACGCAGTATTTT
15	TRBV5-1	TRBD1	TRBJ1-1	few	CASSGQGGVDTEAFF	TGCGCCAGCAGCGGACAGGGCGGTGTGGACACTGAAGCTTTCTTT
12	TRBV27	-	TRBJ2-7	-	CASSPGSYEQYF	TGTGCCAGCTCCCCAGGTTCCTACGAGCAGTACTTC
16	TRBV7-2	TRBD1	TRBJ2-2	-	CASRPTGGPILGELFF	TGTGCCAGCAGACCTACAGGGGGCCCCATCCTCGGGGAGCTGTTTTTT
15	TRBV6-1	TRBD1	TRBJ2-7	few	CASSKPGQVSYEQYF	TGTGCCAGCAGTAAACCGGGACAGGTCTCCTACGAGCAGTACTTC
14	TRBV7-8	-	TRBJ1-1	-	CASSLRAGSTEAFF	TGTGCCAGCAGCCTCAGGGCTGGCAGCACTGAAGCTTTCTTT
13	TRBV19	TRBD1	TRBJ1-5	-	CASTIDRAQPQHF	TGTGCCAGTACCATAGACAGGGCTCAGCCCCAGCATTTT
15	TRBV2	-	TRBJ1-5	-	CASSADSLGGQPQNF	TGTGCCAGCAGCGCCGACAGCTTAGGCGGTCAGCCCCAGAATTTT